Sequencing of this TCR beta chain was carried out in a study of blood T cells in healthy people across ages (dated by TCRdb to 2013 to 2016). Regarding the study in general: In model experiments, roughly one uniquely barcoded TCR beta cDNA molecule per two T cells was captured by template switching. To avoid experimental bias, donors of different ages were randomly spread across the sequencing lanes. Two additional independent replicas of 1 million unique cDNA reads from the same blood draw were analyzed for two donors (one aged 18 to 29 and one aged 80 or older). Four age groups were formed from the donors: young (average 16 years), middle-aged (more than 35), aged (62) and long-lived (about 75). Using deep sequencing normalized with unique cDNA molecular identifiers, the study measured how TCR beta repertoire diversity changes with age.

At least ten counts were recorded for this clonotype. Its antigen specificity is not known. Base qualities are not at hand, and no much larger clone is one base apart. The CDR3 numbers 14 residues from cysteine through phenylalanine. This entry keeps only the CDR3 DNA: 42 bases, framed from base 1. Trimming removed 1 base from V and 2 bases from J, leaving 9 bases between the germline ends. CDR1 LGHNT and CDR2 FRNRAP are derived from the germline V gene. The library came from 5' RACE. The data were produced on an Illumina HiSeq 2500. The second PCR ran for about 6 to 12 cycles and used a J-beta primer mix along with a sample-barcoded 5' primer. A template-switch 5' adaptor carrying 12 random nucleotides introduced a unique molecular identifier onto each TCR beta cDNA molecule. Each sample yielded at least 3 million CDR3-containing paired-end reads. First-strand cDNA synthesis was performed from all RNA using the Mint cDNA synthesis kit, with priming by a TRBC-specific oligonucleotide. After uracil-DNA glycosylase treatment, a first 18-cycle PCR used universal primers M1SS and BC2_uni_R on all cDNA. Processing in the source paper ran as follows. Each sample was normalized by randomly selecting 1 million high-quality reads, each carrying a distinct molecular identifier. Reads sharing molecular identifiers were discarded rather than binned into consensus sequences. CDR3 identification, clonotype clustering and error correction used MiTCR with a Q25 quality threshold and the strictest error-elimination algorithm. A nonparametric unseen species model with Euler transformation was used to estimate lower-bound total TCR beta diversity. The public reads were quality trimmed at Q25 with fastp and then assembled into clones with MiXCR by TCRdb, keeping productive beta chains. Every CDR3 protein is listed once, alongside the most common genes and DNA of its rows. The V and J calls follow TCRdb's processing rather than the paper's. The sample table shows 630,000 or so distinct CDR3 sequences, and about 30% are seen once. Less than 20% of the sample goes to the ten largest clones.

Systemically healthy Caucasian individuals from Russia, some 38 in total and aged roughly 6 to 90 years, were included as donors. Ten milliliters of peripheral blood were drawn from each donor into EDTA-treated Vacutainer tubes. Ficoll-Paque density-gradient centrifugation was used to isolate PBMCs, with at least 6 million obtained per sample. Total RNA was extracted from PBMCs with Trizol reagent, with at least 5.5 micrograms obtained per sample. Naive CD45RAhigh/CD27high T cell percentages were measured by flow cytometry on a PBMC aliquot from every donor. What the research found in general, with its limitations: Observed TCR beta diversity per million T cells fell roughly linearly with age, and a significant reduction was already apparent by age roughly 40. The CMV infection status of donors was not known, potentially confounding age-related changes in expanded clonotypes. Since profiling was done on bulk unsorted PBMCs, naive and antigen-experienced compartments could not be conclusively compared. Compared with the aged group, the long-lived group had more naive CD4+ T cells, fewer expanded clones and increased TCR diversity, a pattern suggesting age selection. Estimates of total diversity based on one million sequenced T cells were considered lower bounds and underestimates. A strong correlation was found between observed TCR beta diversity and the percentage of naive T cells measured by flow cytometry.

The sample comprised blood. In this chain, TRBV12-5 is recombined with TRBJ2-7; possibly the D gene is TRBD2, per 5 matching bases. The source is a woman of 80 years or more in good health. The CDR3 amino acid sequence is: CASGLGSSTYEQYF. The DNA is as follows: TGTGCTAGTGGTTTGGGATCTAGCACCTACGAGCAGTACTTC.